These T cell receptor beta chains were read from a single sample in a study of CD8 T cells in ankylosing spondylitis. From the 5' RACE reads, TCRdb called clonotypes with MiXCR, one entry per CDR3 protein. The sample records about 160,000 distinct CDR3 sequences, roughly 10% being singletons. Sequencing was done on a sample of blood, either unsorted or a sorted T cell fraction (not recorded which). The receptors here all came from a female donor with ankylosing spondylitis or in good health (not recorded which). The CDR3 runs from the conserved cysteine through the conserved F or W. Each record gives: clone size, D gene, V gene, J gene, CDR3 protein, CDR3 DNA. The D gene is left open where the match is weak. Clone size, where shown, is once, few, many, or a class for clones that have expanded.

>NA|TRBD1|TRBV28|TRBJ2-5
CASSFGGTGEETQYF
TGTGCCAGCAGTTTTGGCGGGACAGGGGAAGAGACCCAGTACTTC
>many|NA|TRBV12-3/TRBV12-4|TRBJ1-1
CASSLGGSSTEAFF
TGTGCCAGCAGTTTAGGGGGCTCGAGCACTGAAGCTTTCTTT
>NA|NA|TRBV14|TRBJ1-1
CASRGYGRTEAFF
TGTGCCAGCAGAGGTTATGGACGGACTGAAGCTTTCTTT
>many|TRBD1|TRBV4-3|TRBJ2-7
CASSQAGQGPYEQYF
TGCGCCAGCAGCCAAGCCGGACAGGGGCCCTACGAGCAGTACTTC
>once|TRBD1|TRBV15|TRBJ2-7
CATSSHRGQASYEQYF
TGTGCCACCAGCAGCCACAGGGGGCAAGCTTCCTACGAGCAGTACTTC
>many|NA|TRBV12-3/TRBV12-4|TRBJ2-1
CASRPGPQGFNEQFF
TGTGCCAGCAGGCCCGGGCCCCAAGGGTTCAATGAGCAGTTCTTC
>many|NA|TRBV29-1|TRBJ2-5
CSVELKGETQYF
TGCAGCGTTGAGTTAAAGGGCGAGACCCAGTACTTC
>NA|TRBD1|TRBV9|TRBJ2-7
CASSVGDSPRYEQYF
TGTGCCAGCAGCGTAGGGGACAGCCCACGGTACGAGCAGTACTTC
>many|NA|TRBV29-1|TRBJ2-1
CSVPNEDSPGGEQFF
TGCAGCGTTCCCAATGAGGACAGTCCTGGGGGTGAGCAGTTCTTC
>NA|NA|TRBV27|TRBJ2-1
CASTPPGGREDEQFF
TGTGCCAGCACTCCCCCCGGAGGGAGAGAAGATGAGCAGTTCTTC
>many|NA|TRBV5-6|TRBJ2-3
CASRATPTDTQYF
TGTGCCAGCAGGGCAACCCCCACAGATACGCAGTATTTT
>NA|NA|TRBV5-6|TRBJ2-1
CAMGPWGSYNEQFF
TGTGCCATGGGCCCCTGGGGCTCCTACAATGAGCAGTTCTTC
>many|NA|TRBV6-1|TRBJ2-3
CASSPGGWSTDTQYF
TGTGCCAGCAGTCCCGGGGGATGGAGCACAGATACGCAGTATTTT
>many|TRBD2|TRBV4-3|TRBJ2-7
CASSHGLAASYEQYF
TGCGCCAGCAGCCATGGACTAGCGGCCTCCTACGAGCAGTACTTC
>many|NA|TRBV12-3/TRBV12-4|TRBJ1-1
CASRGSYPFF
TGTGCCAGCCGCGGATCCTACCCCTTCTTT
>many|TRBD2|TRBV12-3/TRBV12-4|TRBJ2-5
CASSFVTSGEETQYF
TGTGCCAGCAGTTTCGTGACTAGCGGGGAAGAGACCCAGTACTTC
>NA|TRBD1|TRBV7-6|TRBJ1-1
CASSFPGQGRGDTEAFF
TGTGCCAGCAGCTTCCCGGGACAGGGAAGGGGGGACACTGAAGCTTTCTTT
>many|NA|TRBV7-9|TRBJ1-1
CASSFSGNTEAFF
TGTGCCAGCAGCTTCTCTGGAAACACTGAAGCTTTCTTT
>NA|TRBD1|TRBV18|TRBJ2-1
CASNGQGYNEQFF
TGTGCCAGCAATGGACAGGGTTACAATGAGCAGTTCTTC
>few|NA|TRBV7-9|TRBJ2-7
CASSWGASEQYF
TGTGCCAGCAGCTGGGGGGCCTCCGAGCAGTACTTC
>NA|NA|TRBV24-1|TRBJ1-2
CATSDQTVNYGYTF
TGTGCCACCAGTGATCAGACAGTAAACTATGGCTACACCTTC
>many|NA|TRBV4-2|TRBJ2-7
CASSQERGLSSYEQYF
TGTGCCAGCAGCCAAGAGAGAGGACTGAGCTCCTACGAGCAGTACTTC
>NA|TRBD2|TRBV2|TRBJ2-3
CASSEVAGGDTQYF
TGTGCCAGCAGTGAGGTAGCGGGGGGAGATACGCAGTATTTT
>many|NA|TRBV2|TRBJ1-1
CASQEATEAFF
TGTGCCAGCCAAGAGGCCACTGAAGCTTTCTTT
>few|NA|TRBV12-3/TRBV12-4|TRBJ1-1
CASSPQTEAFF
TGTGCCAGCAGCCCTCAGACTGAAGCTTTCTTT
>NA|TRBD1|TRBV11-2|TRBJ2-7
CASSLSRTGSYEQYF
TGTGCCAGCAGCTTATCCCGGACAGGTTCCTACGAGCAGTACTTC
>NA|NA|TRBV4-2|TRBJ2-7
CASSQLQGNEQYF
TGTGCCAGCAGCCAACTCCAAGGTAACGAGCAGTACTTC
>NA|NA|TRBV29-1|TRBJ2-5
CSVVHQETQYF
TGCAGCGTTGTGCACCAAGAGACCCAGTACTTC
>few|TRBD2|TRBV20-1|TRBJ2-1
CSARSLAGAWSNNEQFF
TGCAGTGCTAGGAGCCTAGCGGGAGCATGGAGTAACAATGAGCAGTTCTTC
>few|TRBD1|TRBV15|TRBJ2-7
CATSSVRGYEQYF
TGTGCCACCAGCAGTGTCAGGGGGTACGAGCAGTACTTC
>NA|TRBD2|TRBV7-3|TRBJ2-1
CASSLTQREGHREQFF
TGTGCCAGCAGCTTAACGCAGCGGGAGGGCCATCGGGAGCAGTTCTTC
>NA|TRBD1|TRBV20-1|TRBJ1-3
CSARDRSLSGNTIYF
TGCAGTGCCCGGGACAGGTCTTTGTCTGGAAACACCATATATTTT
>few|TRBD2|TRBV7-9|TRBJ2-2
CASSPTGGVDSTGELFF
TGTGCCAGCAGCCCCACGGGAGGGGTGGATAGTACCGGGGAGCTGTTTTTT
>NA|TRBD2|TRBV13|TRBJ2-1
CASSSSLAGRNEQFF
TGTGCCAGCAGCTCCTCTCTAGCGGGTAGGAATGAGCAGTTCTTC
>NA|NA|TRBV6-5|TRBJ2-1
CASSYSVEEFGAYNEQFF
TGTGCCAGCAGTTACTCGGTAGAGGAATTTGGCGCCTACAATGAGCAGTTCTTC
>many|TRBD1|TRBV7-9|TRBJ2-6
CASSLPGQGWSSNVLTF
TGTGCCAGCAGCTTACCCGGACAGGGTTGGTCCTCCAACGTCCTGACTTTC
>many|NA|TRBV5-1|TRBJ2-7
CASSPYGGSYEQYF
TGCGCCAGCAGCCCTTATGGGGGCTCCTACGAGCAGTACTTC
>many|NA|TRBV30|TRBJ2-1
CAWSEGGTYNEQFF
TGTGCCTGGAGTGAGGGCGGGACCTACAATGAGCAGTTCTTC
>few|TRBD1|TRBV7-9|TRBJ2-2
CASSPTGAGELFF
TGTGCCAGCAGTCCTACAGGGGCCGGGGAGCTGTTTTTT
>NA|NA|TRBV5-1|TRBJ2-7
CASTETGEQYF
TGCGCCAGCACAGAAACGGGCGAGCAGTACTTC
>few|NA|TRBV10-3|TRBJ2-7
CAISGVADYAYEQYF
TGTGCCATCAGTGGGGTCGCGGACTACGCCTACGAGCAGTACTTC
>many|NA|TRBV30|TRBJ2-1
CAWSVDGSSYNEQFF
TGTGCCTGGAGTGTAGACGGCAGCTCCTACAATGAGCAGTTCTTC
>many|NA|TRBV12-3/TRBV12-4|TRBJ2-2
CASSLGSAMNTGELFF
TGTGCCAGCAGTTTGGGCTCCGCTATGAACACCGGGGAGCTGTTTTTT
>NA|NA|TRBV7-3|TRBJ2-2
CASSPRGGELFF
TGTGCCAGCAGCCCCCGGGGCGGGGAGCTGTTTTTT
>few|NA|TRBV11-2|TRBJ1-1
CASFRAPNTEAFF
TGTGCCAGCTTTCGGGCACCGAACACTGAAGCTTTCTTT
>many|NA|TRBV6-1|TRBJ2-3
CASSRSAGPDTQYF
TGTGCCAGCAGCCGTAGCGCCGGGCCAGATACGCAGTATTTT
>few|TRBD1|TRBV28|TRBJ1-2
CASSPPGQGIGYTF
TGTGCCAGCAGTCCACCGGGACAGGGGATTGGCTACACCTTC
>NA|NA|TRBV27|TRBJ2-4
CASSLGSGPKNIQYF
TGTGCCAGCAGTTTAGGGAGTGGGCCCAAAAACATTCAGTACTTC
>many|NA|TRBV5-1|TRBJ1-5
CASSPTFNQPQHF
TGCGCCAGCAGCCCCACGTTCAATCAGCCCCAGCATTTT
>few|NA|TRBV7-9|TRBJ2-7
CACSLSSYEQYF
TGTGCATGCAGCCTCTCTTCCTACGAGCAGTACTTC
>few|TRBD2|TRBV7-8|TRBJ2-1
CASSQSGRREQFF
TGTGCCAGCAGCCAGAGCGGGAGAAGAGAGCAGTTCTTC